This is a list of T cell receptor beta chains from one sample in a study of blood T cell repertoires in COVID-19. Method: immunoSEQ multiplex PCR; TCRdb's copy keeps in-frame clones and lacks some. This sample has roughly 25,000 clones, with nearly 90% found just once. Sequenced material: peripheral blood. The source of these receptors is a man between 65 and 85 years old with acute or convalescent COVID-19. CDR3s include the opening cysteine and the closing phenylalanine or tryptophan. Fields, in order: CDR3 length, J gene, V gene, clone size, D gene, CDR3 protein, CDR3 DNA. A D gene is named only where the DNA matches it firmly. Some rows mark clone size as missing; the rest say once, few, many or name a class of expanded clone.

>16|TRBJ1-5|TRBV7-8|NA|TRBD1
CASSPRGQGYNQPQHF
TGTGCCAGCAGCCCCCGCGGACAGGGTTATAATCAGCCCCAGCATTTT
>13|TRBJ1-2|TRBV3-1/TRBV3-2|NA|NA
CASSPKGGGGYTF
TGTGCCAGCAGCCCGAAGGGTGGGGGCGGCTACACCTTC
>13|TRBJ2-7|TRBV30|medium-sized|NA
CAWSQTGSSEQYF
TGTGCCTGGAGCCAGACAGGTTCGTCCGAGCAGTACTTC
>13|TRBJ2-7|TRBV2|NA|TRBD1
CARTGTASYEQYF
TGTGCCAGAACCGGGACAGCCTCCTACGAGCAGTACTTC
>11|TRBJ2-1|TRBV24-1|medium-sized|NA
CATEANNEQFF
TGTGCCACCGAGGCTAACAATGAGCAGTTCTTC
>15|TRBJ2-7|TRBV27|NA|TRBD2
CASSYGLAGVYEQYF
TGTGCCAGCAGTTACGGACTAGCGGGAGTTTACGAGCAGTACTTC
>10|TRBJ1-2|TRBV21-1|NA|NA
CGSENYGYTF
TGTGGTAGCGAGAACTATGGCTACACCTTC
>16|TRBJ1-3|TRBV3-1/TRBV3-2|NA|TRBD1
CASSQDHGTARNTIYF
TGTGCCAGCAGCCAAGATCATGGGACAGCACGAAACACCATATATTTT
>14|TRBJ2-7|TRBV3-1/TRBV3-2|NA|NA
CASSRLGGSYEQYF
TGTGCCAGCAGCCGATTGGGTGGGAGTTACGAGCAGTACTTC
>14|TRBJ1-1|TRBV6-6|NA|NA
CASSKDSVTGEAFF
TGTGCCAGCAGTAAGGACAGCGTCACCGGGGAAGCTTTCTTT
>15|TRBJ1-1|TRBV28|once|TRBD1
CASSTGTGVDTEAFF
TGTGCCAGCAGTACCGGGACAGGGGTGGACACTGAAGCTTTCTTT
>13|TRBJ2-1|TRBV24-1|once|NA
CATSEGLPNEQFF
TGTGCCACCAGTGAGGGACTTCCGAATGAGCAGTTCTTC
>17|TRBJ2-2|TRBV5-1|NA|TRBD2
CATAPGLAGGNTGELFF
TGCGCCACCGCACCGGGACTAGCGGGGGGAAACACCGGGGAGCTGTTTTTT
>14|TRBJ2-1|TRBV11-2|NA|TRBD2
CASSLVGRVGEQFF
TGTGCCAGCAGCTTAGTCGGGAGGGTTGGTGAGCAGTTCTTC
>15|TRBJ2-7|TRBV18|NA|TRBD1
CASSPGTGGSYEQYF
TGTGCCAGCTCACCTGGGACAGGGGGTTCCTACGAGCAGTACTTC
>20|TRBJ1-5|TRBV19|NA|TRBD1
CASSIGPGQGDFYSNQPQHF
TGTGCCAGTAGTATAGGTCCGGGACAGGGGGACTTCTATAGCAATCAGCCCCAGCATTTT
>14|TRBJ1-2|TRBV30|NA|TRBD1
CAWAQEGQFYGYTF
TGTGCCTGGGCCCAAGAGGGACAGTTTTATGGCTACACCTTC
>16|TRBJ1-4|TRBV4-1|NA|NA
CASSQDQNPGVEKLFF
TGCGCCAGCAGCCAAGATCAGAATCCAGGGGTTGAAAAACTGTTTTTT
>14|TRBJ1-4|TRBV6-1|once|NA
CASSDEGVFEKLFF
TGTGCCAGCAGTGATGAGGGGGTCTTTGAAAAACTGTTTTTT
>14|TRBJ2-6|TRBV29-1|NA|NA
CSVDSGSGANVLTF
TGCAGCGTTGATTCCGGGTCTGGGGCCAACGTCCTGACTTTC
>17|TRBJ2-7|TRBV15|NA|TRBD2
CATSRDLPGGRANEQYF
TGTGCCACCAGCAGAGATTTACCGGGGGGGCGGGCCAACGAGCAGTACTTC
>14|TRBJ1-6|TRBV19|NA|NA
CASSTTLNNSPLHF
TGTGCCAGTAGTACGACATTGAATAATTCACCCCTCCACTTT
>14|TRBJ2-7|TRBV10-3|NA|NA
CAISRAESSYEQYF
TGTGCCATCAGTCGAGCGGAAAGCTCCTACGAGCAGTACTTC
>15|TRBJ2-1|TRBV6-2/TRBV6-3|NA|TRBD2
CASSWGAGGRAEQFF
TGTGCCAGCAGTTGGGGAGCGGGAGGAAGAGCTGAGCAGTTCTTC